The rows below give T cell receptor beta chains drawn from one sample of a study of blood T cell repertoires in COVID-19. Sequenced by immunoSEQ multiplex PCR; TCRdb stores in-frame clones only, minus some. The top ten clones hold roughly 17% of a sample with 130,000 or so clones, about 80% of them seen once. The sequenced sample consisted of peripheral blood. These receptors all stem from a man aged 55 to 70 with active or convalescent COVID-19. CDR3s include the opening cysteine and the closing phenylalanine or tryptophan. A D gene is named only where the DNA matches it firmly. Clone size is stated in some rows and not others, as once, few, many or a class when expanded.

D gene,J gene,clone size,V gene,CDR3 DNA,CDR3 protein
NA,TRBJ1-2,NA,TRBV24-1,TGTGCCACCAGAAGGGGAGGAGTGATCGGCTACACCTTC,CATRRGGVIGYTF
NA,TRBJ2-1,NA,TRBV9,TGTGCCAGCAGCGTAGGGTTAGTGGGAGTTCCCTACAATGAGCAGTTCTTC,CASSVGLVGVPYNEQFF
NA,TRBJ2-7,NA,TRBV30,TGTGCCTGGAGTGTGATGCAGGGGTACGAGCAGTACTTC,CAWSVMQGYEQYF
TRBD1,TRBJ1-4,NA,TRBV5-4,TGTGCCAGCAGCAGACAGGGAGCCAATGAAAAACTGTTTTTT,CASSRQGANEKLFF
NA,TRBJ2-7,NA,TRBV5-1,TGCGCCAGCAGCTTGGTGGCCAGGGGTTGGTACGAGCAGTACTTC,CASSLVARGWYEQYF
TRBD2,TRBJ2-3,NA,TRBV11-2,TGTGCCAGCAGCCTACAACTAGCGAGAAACACAGATACGCAGTATTTT,CASSLQLARNTDTQYF
TRBD2,TRBJ2-7,NA,TRBV28,TGTGCCAGCAGTTTATCTACGGCGGGAGGCTACGAGCAGTACTTC,CASSLSTAGGYEQYF
NA,TRBJ2-3,NA,TRBV4-2,TGTGCCAGCAGCCAGGAGACTGACAGCACAGATACGCAGTATTTT,CASSQETDSTDTQYF
NA,TRBJ2-3,NA,TRBV28,TGTGCCAGCAGTTCTGGGGGGGCCCGACCAAGCACAGATACGCAGTATTTT,CASSSGGARPSTDTQYF
NA,TRBJ2-2,NA,TRBV10-2,TGCGCCAGCATTGTTCCGGGAGCCGGGGAGCTGTTTTTT,CASIVPGAGELFF
TRBD2,TRBJ2-1,NA,TRBV6-4,TGTGCCAGCAGTGGCCCCGGGACTACTTACAATGAGCAGTTCTTC,CASSGPGTTYNEQFF
TRBD1,TRBJ1-5,few,TRBV4-1,TGCGCCAGCAGCCAGGAGGACAGGAGTCAGCCCCAGCATTTT,CASSQEDRSQPQHF
TRBD2,TRBJ2-1,NA,TRBV9,TGTGCCAGCAGCGTAATTGGCGGGAGATCCTACAATGAGCAGTTCTTC,CASSVIGGRSYNEQFF
TRBD1,TRBJ2-5,NA,TRBV5-1,TGCGCCAGCAGCTCTGGGACAGGGGCCGCCCCGGAGACCCAGTACTTC,CASSSGTGAAPETQYF
NA,TRBJ1-2,NA,TRBV11-2,TGTGCCAGCAGCTTAGATTCGGGAACTTCAAACTATGGCTACACCTTC,CASSLDSGTSNYGYTF
TRBD1,TRBJ1-4,NA,TRBV2,TGTGCCAGTTTAGGGACAGGGTATGAAAAACTGTTTTTT,CASLGTGYEKLFF
TRBD2,TRBJ2-3,once,TRBV7-6,TGTGCCAGCAGCTTAGGGGGACTAAAAAGCGCAGATACGCAGTATTTT,CASSLGGLKSADTQYF
TRBD1,TRBJ1-1,once,TRBV28,TGTGCCAGCAGTTGGGGGGACAGGAACACTGAAGCTTTCTTT,CASSWGDRNTEAFF
NA,TRBJ1-1,NA,TRBV10-3,TGTGCCATCAGCAGGGAGGGCACTGAAGCTTTCTTT,CAISREGTEAFF
TRBD2,TRBJ2-7,NA,TRBV5-1,TGCGCCAGCAGCGCTGGCCCGGCGGGGGGGCCTAACGAGCAGTACTTC,CASSAGPAGGPNEQYF
TRBD2,TRBJ2-2,NA,TRBV7-9,TGTGCCAGCAGTACGAGCGGGGGGCGCCACACCGGGGAGCTGTTTTTT,CASSTSGGRHTGELFF
NA,TRBJ1-5,NA,TRBV18,TGTGCCAGCTCACCACCGGGGGGGTACGATCAGCCCCAGCATTTT,CASSPPGGYDQPQHF
NA,TRBJ2-5,once,TRBV2,TGTGCCAGCGGGCATGCAGAGACCCAGTACTTC,CASGHAETQYF
NA,TRBJ1-5,NA,TRBV27,TGTGCCAGCAGTTTATCTAGGGACACCCAGCCCCAGCATTTT,CASSLSRDTQPQHF
NA,TRBJ2-7,NA,TRBV6-1,TGTGCCAGCAGTGAAGTCAATTTGGGGCAGTACGAGCAGTACTTC,CASSEVNLGQYEQYF
NA,TRBJ2-5,NA,TRBV7-9,TGTGCCAGCAGCCCCGGACTCGCCCAAGAGACCCAGTACTTC,CASSPGLAQETQYF
NA,TRBJ2-7,NA,TRBV9,TGTGCCAGCAGCCCGACGGCGGGCTTACTCTACGAGCAGTACTTC,CASSPTAGLLYEQYF
NA,TRBJ2-1,NA,TRBV28,TGTGCCAGCAGAGCGTTCCCTTCCAGGGCGGGGCGCAGTGAGCAGTTCTTC,CASRAFPSRAGRSEQFF
NA,TRBJ2-6,NA,TRBV15,TGTGCCACCAGCACCGGTAGGGGCTCTGGGGCCAACGTCCTGACTTTC,CATSTGRGSGANVLTF
TRBD1,TRBJ2-3,few,TRBV30,TGTGCCTGGAATCGACAGGGTCAAGCAGATACGCAGTATTTT,CAWNRQGQADTQYF
NA,TRBJ1-1,NA,TRBV6-1,TGTGCCAGCAGTGAAATTGTTCGGGTGAACACTGAAGCTTTCTTT,CASSEIVRVNTEAFF
NA,TRBJ2-4,NA,TRBV9,TGTGCCAGCAGCGTGGACAGTTTAAACATTCAGTACTTC,CASSVDSLNIQYF
NA,TRBJ2-6,once,TRBV3-1/TRBV3-2,TGTGCCAGCAGCCTTACCGGAGGGGTAGGGGCCAACGTCCTGACTTTC,CASSLTGGVGANVLTF
TRBD1,TRBJ2-1,NA,TRBV27,TGTGCCAGCAGTTCGAGGACAGGGGTCAATGAGCAGTTCTTC,CASSSRTGVNEQFF
NA,TRBJ1-4,NA,TRBV7-8,TGTGCCAGCAGCTTACAGGGGCCTAATGAAAAACTGTTTTTT,CASSLQGPNEKLFF
TRBD2,TRBJ2-1,few,TRBV7-3,TGTGCCAGCAGCTTAGGCTCACGAGCGGGAGGTTCCGATGAGCAGTTCTTC,CASSLGSRAGGSDEQFF
NA,TRBJ1-2,NA,TRBV6-1,TGTGCCAGCAGTGAATCCGCCCTAGCAGCTAACTATGGCTACACCTTC,CASSESALAANYGYTF
NA,TRBJ1-4,NA,TRBV5-5,TGTGCCAGCAGCTTGGATCCGAGTAATGAAAAACTGTTTTTT,CASSLDPSNEKLFF
TRBD2,TRBJ2-1,NA,TRBV2,TGTGCCAGCAGTGAAGCGCGACTAGCTCGAGGACGGAATGAGCAGTTCTTC,CASSEARLARGRNEQFF
TRBD2,TRBJ2-1,NA,TRBV7-9,TGTGCCAGCATCCATCGGGGGGGCAATGAGCAGTTCTTC,CASIHRGGNEQFF
NA,TRBJ2-3,NA,TRBV11-3,TGTGCCAGCAGCTTAGGGAGGGCAGACTTCGACACAGATACGCAGTATTTT,CASSLGRADFDTDTQYF
NA,TRBJ1-3,NA,TRBV9,TGTGCCAGCAGCGTAAGACTTACAGGGACTGGAAACACCATATATTTT,CASSVRLTGTGNTIYF
NA,TRBJ2-7,few,TRBV7-2,TGTGCCAGCAGCCTATATGTGGGGCGCGGCGAGCAGTACTTC,CASSLYVGRGEQYF
TRBD1,TRBJ1-5,NA,TRBV7-8,TGTGCCAGCAGCTTAGGTCCCGGGACAGCCTTGTCCCAGCATTTT,CASSLGPGTALSQHF
TRBD2,TRBJ2-2,once,TRBV6-6,TGTGCCAGCAGATCTAGCGGGAGCTCGGGGGAGCTGTTTTTT,CASRSSGSSGELFF
NA,TRBJ2-7,NA,TRBV29-1,TGCAGCGTTGGAGCAGGTAACTACGAGCAGTACTTC,CSVGAGNYEQYF
TRBD1,TRBJ2-1,NA,TRBV7-9,TGTGCCAGCAGCTACGGACAGGGGGCGACCGATGAGCAGTTCTTC,CASSYGQGATDEQFF
TRBD1,TRBJ2-1,few,TRBV7-8,TGTGCCAGCAGCTTAGCCGACAGGGGGCTACACAATGAGCAGTTCTTC,CASSLADRGLHNEQFF
TRBD2,TRBJ2-3,medium-sized,TRBV12-3/TRBV12-4,TGTGCCAGCAGTTTAAGCGGGGTAGATACGCAGTATTTT,CASSLSGVDTQYF
NA,TRBJ2-1,NA,TRBV19,TGTGCCAGTAGGGAGGGGACGACAATAAATGAGCAGTTCTTC,CASREGTTINEQFF
NA,TRBJ1-1,NA,TRBV6-5,TGTGCCAGCAGCCGACAGAACACTGAAGCTTTCTTT,CASSRQNTEAFF
NA,TRBJ2-3,NA,TRBV7-2,TGTGCCAGCAGCTTAAACAGGGGCACAGATACGCAGTATTTT,CASSLNRGTDTQYF
NA,TRBJ1-2,NA,TRBV29-1,TGCAGCGTTGAATCCAGGGCTCCCTATGGCTACACCTTC,CSVESRAPYGYTF
NA,TRBJ2-2,NA,TRBV7-3,TGTGCCAGCAGTCGCAGAGGAGGGGGCGCATCCACCGGGGAGCTGTTTTTT,CASSRRGGGASTGELFF
NA,TRBJ1-4,once,TRBV6-5,TGTGCCAGCAGACCTACAGGGTTGGGTAGAGAAAAACTGTTTTTT,CASRPTGLGREKLFF
TRBD2,TRBJ2-2,NA,TRBV7-9,TGTGCCAGCAGCCCTAGCGGGACGAACACCGGGGAGCTGTTTTTT,CASSPSGTNTGELFF
TRBD2,TRBJ2-1,NA,TRBV7-2,TGTGCCAGCAGCCGGACTAGCGGAAGTCCCGTAGTCAATGAGCAGTTCTTC,CASSRTSGSPVVNEQFF